These T cell receptor beta chains were read from a single sample in a study of T-cell reconstitution after alpha-beta-depleted transplantation in children. TCRdb ran MiXCR on the PCR reads and lists one entry per CDR3 protein. Among some 300,000 distinct CDR3 sequences listed, over 7.5% were seen once. Specimen: peripheral blood, collected 360 days after TCRalphabeta/CD19-depleted stem cell transplant. Receptors were obtained from a female patient aged 2-9 years who had a stem cell transplant for Fanconi anemia, so the T cells may come from the graft donor. CDR3s leave out the opening cysteine and the closing phenylalanine or tryptophan.

V: TRBV6-2/TRBV6-3
CDR3: ASSPRTRTTDTQY

V: TRBV14
CDR3: ASSQDLRYEQY

V: TRBV9
CDR3: ASSPSDGYRANQPQH

V: TRBV29-1
CDR3: SGNRETYNEQF

V: TRBV24-1
CDR3: ATSDWGGGEETQY

V: TRBV4-2
CDR3: ASSQDLGTGNEKLF

V: TRBV29-1
CDR3: SVVGRITGELF

V: TRBV6-5
CDR3: ASSSPGQGMDTQY

V: TRBV11-3
CDR3: ASSLQFRYMQF

V: TRBV20-1
CDR3: SAQKGSAYNEQF

V: TRBV12-3/TRBV12-4
CDR3: ASSLGRNQETQY

V: TRBV10-3
CDR3: AISTLAVANEQF

V: TRBV5-1
CDR3: ASSFRTSGNNEQF

V: TRBV4-2
CDR3: ASSQELAASDYEQY